This TCR beta chain stems from a study of beta chain features in type 1 diabetes. Whole-study findings and limits: Possibly, sequencing cDNA over-represented cells that had high TCR expression levels. Type 1 diabetes patients had VDJ junctions that carried fewer insertions and more deletions.

A single heparinised blood sample, averaging about 120 mL, was obtained per donor. cDNA synthesis used the whole RNA isolate, giving expressed TCRB sequences. The study sequenced naive, central memory and regulatory T cell samples to an average of about 3.8 million reads. Some clones are missing from TCRdb's copy, which holds only in-frame ones; the method was immunoSEQ multiplex PCR. The data show 300,000 to 400,000 clones, with around an eighth seen just once and around 0.02% held by the top ten. As for this clone: What it binds is not known.

This TCR was recovered from a man younger than 30 in good health. Material: naive CD4+ T cells from blood.

The CDR3 protein is CASSPRTGHGTDTQYF. The CDR3 DNA reads as TGTGCCAGTAGTCCGCGGACAGGCCACGGCACAGATACGCAGTATTTT. The chain couples TRBV19 to TRBJ2-3, with 7 bases that match TRBD1. Germline CDR1 and CDR2: LNHDA and SQIVND (reference sequence). J gave up 1 base and V 5 bases, and 9 bases lay outside the gene matches. The CDR3 length is 16 residues.